The 22 T cell receptor beta chains listed next were all sequenced from one sample in a study of T cell changes during pregnancy in multiple sclerosis. Generated by immunoSEQ multiplex PCR, the TCRdb table keeps only in-frame clones and is missing some. The sample includes approximately 70,000 clones, roughly 90% of them seen just once. Sequences were derived from peripheral blood, sampled in the first trimester of pregnancy. The source is a female donor in good health, enrolled as a control in a pregnancy study.

This chain joins TRBV5-1 and TRBJ2-5; 13 bases line up with TRBD2. CDR3 length: 16 amino acids. Germline values: CDR1 SGHRS, CDR2 YFSETQ. V gave up 4 bases and J gave up 3 bases; unmatched junction bases: 6. The CDR3 nucleotides read TGCGCCAGCAGCGCCGGACTAGCGGGGGTGAAAGAGACCCAGTACTTC. It codes for CASSAGLAGVKETQYF.

V is TRBV21-1 and J is TRBJ2-3; TRBD2, the D gene given by the table, was not confirmed from the DNA. TRBV21-1 is marked as a pseudogene. The CDR3 contains 21 residues. Written as DNA, the CDR3 is TGTGCCAGCAGCGCATTTGGGGGGAGGCGACTAGCGGGAGGGTTGACAGATACGCAGTATTTT. As protein: CASSAFGGRRLAGGLTDTQYF.

This chain connects TRBV7-2 to TRBJ2-7, with 12 nucleotides matching TRBD2. V lost 3 bases, J lost 3 bases, and 6 bases stayed unmatched. This CDR3 has 16 amino acids. Per the germline V gene, CDR1 is SGHTA and CDR2 is FQGNSA. The DNA for the CDR3 is TGTGCCAGCAGCTTTCAGACTAGCGGGAGTTACTACGAGCAGTACTTC. This translates into CASSFQTSGSYYEQYF.

The chain combines TRBV5-1 with TRBJ2-1; D unresolved. Germline V CDR1 and CDR2: SGHRS, YFSETQ. V was cut by 5 bases and J by 6 bases, with 18 bases left in between. The CDR3 is 15 residues long. CDR3 region: CASRTVPASVNEQFF. DNA of the CDR3: TGCGCCAGCAGAACAGTCCCAGCTTCAGTCAATGAGCAGTTCTTC.

The chain has TRBV28 and TRBJ2-3, with D possibly TRBD2 on 6 matching bases. Germline-derived CDR1 and CDR2 are MDHEN and SYDVKM. The V end was cut by 3 bases, the J end by 3 bases, with 16 bases between. CDR3 length: 16 residues. The CDR3 region has the DNA TGTGCCAGCAGTTTCGGTGAGACTAGAGGGACAGATACGCAGTATTTT. Translation gives CASSFGETRGTDTQYF.

This clone was counted a single time. The chain links TRBV30 to TRBJ1-3; D is perhaps TRBD1 (5 bases). CDR1 and CDR2 from the germline V gene are GTSNPN and SVGIG (reference sequence). Deletions cut 1 base from V and 2 bases from J, with 12 bases between. This CDR3 contains 15 residues. In nucleotides, the CDR3 is TGTGCCTGGAGTGGGGGGGGTTTCACTGGAAACACCATATATTTT. This translates into CAWSGGGFTGNTIYF.

This clone turned up a few times. The rearrangement uses TRBV19 and TRBJ2-2; tentatively, D is TRBD2 (6 bases). The CDR3 extends over 13 amino acids. CDR1 LNHDA and CDR2 SQIVND come from the germline V gene (reference sequence). With 5 bases removed from V and 7 bases from J, the gap between germline ends came to 11 bases. CDR3 bases: TGTGCCAGTAGTTGGGGGGTTGGCGGGGAGCTGTTTTTT. It is translated as CASSWGVGGELFF.

This chain links TRBV28 with TRBJ1-1; 7 nucleotides match TRBD1. Looked up from germline, CDR1 is MDHEN and CDR2 is SYDVKM. The V and J ends lost 5 bases and 8 bases, in that order; junction bases with no gene match: 8. The CDR3 contains 13 residues. CDR3 amino acids: CASSHTGVLEAFF. Here the CDR3 DNA reads TGTGCCAGCAGTCATACAGGGGTCCTCGAAGCTTTCTTT.

The chain combines TRBV7-9 with TRBJ2-5; 8 nucleotides match TRBD1. The CDR3 extends over 18 amino acids. Germline values: CDR1 SEHNR, CDR2 FQNEAQ (reference sequence). The ends lost 5 bases at V and 1 base at J; junction bases unmatched: 15. CDR3 nucleotides: TGTGCCAGCAGCAACAAAAAGGGGGACAGGAGGTCCCAAGAGACCCAGTACTTC. Residues: CASSNKKGDRRSQETQYF.

J is TRBJ1-2 and V is TRBV28, with D tentatively TRBD1 (5 bases). The CDR3 runs to 16 residues. Trimming shortened V by 2 bases and J by 11 bases, and 24 bases separated the two germline ends. Germline-derived CDR1 and CDR2 are MDHEN and SYDVKM. CDR3 sequence: CASSLGGLNGRDRYTF. CDR3 DNA sequence: TGTGCCAGCAGTTTAGGAGGACTAAACGGTAGGGACCGGTACACCTTC.

V usage is TRBV10-3 and J usage is TRBJ1-4, with unresolved D. CDR3 size: 16 residues. The V end was cut by 0 bases, the J end by 5 bases, with 13 bases between. Germline V lookup: CDR1 ENHRY, CDR2 SYGVKD. This chain's CDR3 is CAISESRQRSNEKLFF. In DNA form, the CDR3 reads TGTGCCATCAGTGAGTCGAGGCAGCGCTCCAATGAAAAACTGTTTTTT.

The rearrangement uses TRBV5-6 and TRBJ2-7, with D possibly being TRBD1 (6 bases). Germline V CDR1 and CDR2: SGHDT, YYEEEE. This CDR3 contains 14 residues. V dropped 2 bases and J dropped 3 bases, with 12 bases sitting between them. This CDR3 is CASSFRQGNYEQYF. CDR3 DNA: TGTGCCAGCAGCTTCAGGCAGGGGAACTACGAGCAGTACTTC.

This clone was recorded once. This chain connects TRBV14 to TRBJ2-3; tentatively, D is TRBD2 (6 bases). V lost 0 bases to trimming and J lost 6 bases, with 13 bases between them. The CDR3 is 15 amino acids. The germline V gene encodes CDR1 SGHDN and CDR2 FVKESK. Written as DNA, the CDR3 is TGTGCCAGCAGCCAAGATGTATCGGGAGCGGATACGCAGTATTTT. Protein sequence: CASSQDVSGADTQYF.

The genes are TRBV18 and TRBJ2-7, with 7 bases identical to TRBD2. The CDR3 contains 13 residues. V gave up 8 bases and J gave up 5 bases; unmatched junction bases: 9. Germline V gene lookup returns CDR1 KGHSH and CDR2 LQKENI. CDR3 in amino acids: CASNGGIIDEQYF. The CDR3 DNA is TGTGCCAGCAACGGGGGGATTATCGACGAGCAGTACTTC.

V gene TRBV19 combines with J gene TRBJ1-2, with no clear D. Germline V CDR1 and CDR2: LNHDA, SQIVND (reference sequence). The CDR3 consists of 14 residues. Trimming cost V 8 bases and J 8 bases, with 21 bases left between them. The CDR3 coding sequence is TGTGCCAGTTACGACGGACGGAGGCCTTCCGGCTACACCTTC. This gives the protein CASYDGRRPSGYTF.

The chain employs TRBV6-5 and TRBJ2-2; D is perhaps TRBD1 (5 bases). The length of the CDR3 is 14 residues. V lost 0 bases and J 6 bases, leaving 8 bases between the germline ends. Germline CDR1 reads MNHEY; CDR2 reads SVGAGI. The CDR3 DNA follows: TGTGCCAGCAGTTACTCTGGGGCAGCCGGGGAGCTGTTTTTT. It specifies CASSYSGAAGELFF.

CDR3 DNA sequence: TGTGCCAGCAGCCCTAGCACAGATACGCAGTATTTT. Amino acids: CASSPSTDTQYF. This chain links TRBV7-2 with TRBJ2-3; no firm D call. The CDR3 loop spans 12 amino acids. The V end lost 5 bases, the J end lost 0 bases, and 3 bases lay between the germline ends. Germline lookup yields CDR1 SGHTA and CDR2 FQGNSA. Supplemented by reference TRBV7-2 and TRBJ2-3, the full variable domain reads GAGVSQSPSNKVTEKGKDVELRCDPISGHTALYWYRQSLGQGLEFLIYFQGNSAPDKSGLPSDRFSAERTGGSVSTLTIQRTQQEDSAVYLCASSPSTDTQYFGPGTRLTVL.

This clone was seen just once. This sequence joins TRBV4-1 and TRBJ1-3; D perhaps matches TRBD1 (5 bases). The CDR3 is 16 amino acids. V dropped 0 bases and J dropped 0 bases, with 9 bases sitting between them. Germline V gene data show CDR1 as MGHRA and CDR2 as YSYEKL. CDR3 DNA sequence: TGCGCCAGCAGCCAAGACAGGGTTAACTCTGGAAACACCATATATTTT. Translated: CASSQDRVNSGNTIYF.

The rearrangement links TRBV29-1 to TRBJ2-3; 8 positions agree with TRBD1. V trimming: 4 bases; J trimming: 6 bases; junction bases outside the gene matches: 6. The CDR3 contains 13 residues. Germline V gene data show CDR1 as SQVTM and CDR2 as ANQGSEA. Written as DNA, the CDR3 is TGCAGCGTTGTAGGACAGGGAATTGATACGCAGTATTTT. Translating gives CSVVGQGIDTQYF.

The chain employs TRBV25-1 and TRBJ2-5, with TRBD2 identical over 8 bases. Germline V lookup: CDR1 MGHDK, CDR2 SYGVNS. V lost 4 bases and J lost 1; bases outside the gene matches: 5. The CDR3 is made up of 15 amino acids. The CDR3 loop is CASSASGGTQETQYF. For the CDR3, the DNA is TGTGCCAGCAGTGCTTCGGGGGGGACCCAAGAGACCCAGTACTTC.

The chain has TRBV5-1 and TRBJ2-7; D is perhaps TRBD1 (6 bases). The CDR3 has 13 residues. Trimming stripped 8 bases from V and 3 bases from J, with 15 bases between. The germline CDR1 and CDR2 sequences are SGHRS and YFSETQ. The CDR3 DNA is TGCGCCAGTTCCCCCGGGACATACTACGAGCAGTACTTC. Protein sequence: CASSPGTYYEQYF. Supplemented by reference TRBV5-1 and TRBJ2-7, the full variable domain reads KAGVTQTPRYLIKTRGQQVTLSCSPISGHRSVSWYQQTPGQGLQFLFEYFSETQRNKGNFPGRFSGRQFSNSRSEMNVSTLELGDSALYLCASSPGTYYEQYFGPGTRLTVT.

The chain combines TRBV5-1 with TRBJ1-3, with D unresolved. This CDR3 comprises 16 residues. From germline, CDR1 is SGHRS and CDR2 YFSETQ. Between the trimmed V and J ends, which lost 0 bases and 0 bases, there was a span of 10 bases. This chain's CDR3 is CASSLETLSSGNTIYF. DNA of the CDR3: TGCGCCAGCAGCTTGGAAACCTTGAGCTCTGGAAACACCATATATTTT.